Listed here is a single T cell receptor (beta chain). The method was immunoSEQ multiplex PCR; TCRdb's version includes in-frame clones alone and lacks a portion of them. The sample holds approximately 10,000 clones; 70% to 75% are singletons and the top ten take less than 15%. Germline CDR1 reads SGHTA; CDR2 reads FQGTGA. V shed 4 bases and J shed 9 bases, with 10 bases lying between them. The CDR3 has 12 amino acids. The data were obtained in a study of T cells after somatic rescue of genetic block. The rearrangement uses TRBV7-3 and TRBJ2-1; D remains ambiguous. The clonotype comes from a boy younger than 18. Material for sequencing was peripheral blood mononuclear cells (PBMCs). CDR3 in amino acids: CASSSDSGEQFF. CDR3 DNA: TGTGCCAGCAGCTCCGACTCTGGTGAGCAGTTCTTC.